One and the same sample provided the 9 T cell receptor beta chains below, sequenced in a study of T cell changes during pregnancy in multiple sclerosis. Produced via immunoSEQ multiplex PCR; TCRdb's table is partial and in-frame only. The sample consists of approximately 120,000 clones, roughly 95% of them appearing once. Sequenced material: peripheral blood, taken after pregnancy. Receptor source: a female donor with multiple sclerosis, enrolled in a pregnancy study.

The rearrangement links TRBV28 to TRBJ2-3; D unresolved. Between the trimmed V and J ends, which lost 3 bases and 0 bases, there was a span of 19 bases. Germline CDR1 reads MDHEN; CDR2 reads SYDVKM. This CDR3 contains 18 residues. The CDR3 is CASSFPPTPSASTDTQYF. The CDR3 DNA sequence: TGTGCCAGCAGTTTCCCCCCCACTCCGAGTGCTAGCACAGATACGCAGTATTTT.

The rearrangement joins TRBV11-2 to TRBJ2-1; maybe TRBD2 (5 bases). Germline CDR1 and CDR2: SGHAT and FQNNGV. The V end was cut by 6 bases, the J end by 9 bases, with 15 bases between. The CDR3 spans 13 residues. The CDR3 sequence: CASSLEVRTEQFF. CDR3 nucleotide sequence: TGTGCCAGCAGTTTGGAGGTTAGGACTGAGCAGTTCTTC.

This sequence joins TRBV5-1 and TRBJ2-2; D perhaps matches TRBD1 (6 bases). The CDR3 is 14 residues long. Germline V lookup: CDR1 SGHRS, CDR2 YFSETQ. Trimming took off 4 bases at V and 4 bases at J, with 11 bases between the two ends. The CDR3 region has the DNA TGCGCCAGCAGCCCCACAGGGTCCACCGGGGAGCTGTTTTTT. As protein: CASSPTGSTGELFF.

V gene TRBV7-2 combines with J gene TRBJ2-7; TRBD1 matches 9 bases. The CDR3 length is 13 residues. Germline V gene sequence: CDR1 SGHTA, CDR2 FQGNSA. V trimming: 5 bases; J trimming: 3 bases; junction bases outside the gene matches: 2. In DNA form, the CDR3 reads TGTGCCAGCAGCACGACAGGGGGCTACGAGCAGTACTTC. This gives the protein CASSTTGGYEQYF.

V is TRBV4-1 and J is TRBJ2-3, with 11 nucleotides matching TRBD2. This CDR3 has 17 residues. Unmatched junction bases numbered 9, after V lost 5 bases and J lost 2 bases. Germline-derived CDR1 and CDR2 are MGHRA and YSYEKL. The CDR3 DNA is TGCGCCAGCAGCGGGATAGCGGGAGGGATCTTCACAGATACGCAGTATTTT. Residues: CASSGIAGGIFTDTQYF.

The gene calls are TRBV4-1 and TRBJ2-1, with 9 bases matching TRBD2. The CDR3 has 18 amino acids. With V trimmed by 2 bases and J by 4 bases, 12 bases remained unmatched. Germline V gene sequence: CDR1 MGHRA, CDR2 YSYEKL. The CDR3 loop is CASSQSNMFAGGYNEQFF. The CDR3 coding sequence is TGCGCCAGCAGCCAATCTAATATGTTCGCGGGAGGGTACAATGAGCAGTTCTTC.

CDR3 nucleotides: TGCGCCAGCAGCGTTACAGGGAGTGTAATTGGGACTGAAGCTTTCTTT. This translates into CASSVTGSVIGTEAFF. The V and J genes are TRBV5-1 and TRBJ1-1, with D possibly matching TRBD1 (6 bases). The CDR3 has 16 residues. CDR1 is SGHRS, CDR2 YFSETQ, per germline. V was cut by 4 bases and J by 5 bases, with 21 bases left in between.

The V gene is TRBV7-8, the J gene TRBJ2-7; TRBD2 matches at 9 bases. The V gene's germline CDR1 is SGHVS and CDR2 FQNEAQ. J gave up 2 bases and V 0 bases, and 5 bases lay outside the gene matches. There are 16 residues in the CDR3. The CDR3 spells CASSLAKRGAAYEQYF. The DNA of the CDR3 is TGTGCCAGCAGCTTAGCTAAGCGGGGGGCCGCCTACGAGCAGTACTTC.

The CDR3 coding sequence is TGTGCCAGCAGCCCCGGAGGGATGGCCCAGTACTTC. Protein sequence: CASSPGGMAQYF. This chain uses TRBV7-6 with TRBJ2-5; D may be TRBD2 (6 bases). The CDR3 runs 12 residues. In germline, CDR1 is SGHVS, CDR2 FNYEAQ. Trimming removed 5 bases at V and 9 bases at J, with 13 bases between.